Listed here are 16 T cell receptor beta chains from one sample, sequenced in a study of T cells in Graves' hyperthyroidism and ophthalmopathy (dated by TCRdb to between 2018 and 2021). Receptor amplification or capture employed multiplex PCR. Sequencing was carried out with an Illumina HiSeq 2000. The TCR beta CDR3 regions were amplified from RNA transcripts. The TCR CDR3 was subjected to a first round of RT-PCR using the HTBI primer set and the Qiagen OneStep RT-PCR kit. TCRdb reprocessed the public reads (quality trimming at Q25 with fastp, clone calling with MiXCR) and kept in-frame beta chains. CDR3 protein duplicates are merged, each entry listing the most common genes and DNA. The sample yields around 400,000 distinct CDR3 sequences; 25% were counted once. About 73% of the sample is held by the ten biggest clonotypes. The source material was blood. The receptors come from a man over 45 with Graves' hyperthyroidism.

This clonotype was picked up a small number of times. The CDR3 here is CASSLGASEKYF. The CDR3 region has the DNA TGCGCCAGCAGCTTGGGGGCTAGCGAGAAGTATTTT. V and J are TRBV5-1 and TRBJ2-3; possible D gene TRBD2, 6 bases. Germline V gene data show CDR1 as SGHRS and CDR2 as YFSETQ. This CDR3 region has 12 residues. Trimming took off 0 bases at V and 13 bases at J, with 12 bases between the two ends. The full variable domain, its missing parts supplied by reference TRBV5-1 and TRBJ2-3, is KAGVTQTPRYLIKTRGQQVTLSCSPISGHRSVSWYQQTPGQGLQFLFEYFSETQRNKGNFPGRFSGRQFSNSRSEMNVSTLELGDSALYLCASSLGASEKYFGPGTRLTVL.

The table lists this clonotype with many counts. The chain links TRBV20-1 to TRBJ2-1; D may be TRBD2 (6 bases). The CDR3 runs 15 residues. V lost 0 bases to trimming and J lost 0 bases, with 9 bases between them. The germline gives CDR1 DFQATT, CDR2 SNEGSKA (reference sequence). In DNA form, the CDR3 reads TGCAGTGCTAGAGATCTAGCGAGCTCCTACAATGAGCAGTTCTTC. Translating it yields CSARDLASSYNEQFF.

The genes are TRBV19 and TRBJ1-1; 8 positions agree with TRBD1. Losses at the gene ends were 1 base for V and 1 base for J; bases not matched to a gene: 2. CDR3 length: 15 amino acids. Germline lookup yields CDR1 LNHDA and CDR2 SQIVND (reference sequence). CDR3 loop: CASSIVGQGNTEAFF. CDR3 DNA sequence: TGTGCCAGTAGTATAGTCGGACAGGGGAACACTGAAGCTTTCTTT.

The chain employs TRBV3-1 and TRBJ2-7; D call uncertain. CDR1 is LGHDT and CDR2 is YNNKEL in the germline V gene (reference sequence). Between the trimmed V and J ends, which lost 1 base and 1 base, there was a span of 20 bases. The length of the CDR3 is 18 residues. CDR3 amino acids: CASSQGGLHPWISYEQYF. As DNA, the CDR3 is TGTGCCAGCAGCCAAGGCGGTCTGCATCCCTGGATTTCCTACGAGCAGTACTTC.

This clonotype appeared a few times. The chain uses TRBV7-9 and TRBJ2-7, with 8 bases lining up with TRBD1. Per germline, CDR1 SEHNR and CDR2 FQNEAQ (reference sequence). The V segment lost 5 bases and the J segment 6 bases; nucleotides outside the gene matches: 12. CDR3 length: 15 residues. Here the CDR3 reads CASSQLGQGIVEQYF. The CDR3 bases are TGTGCCAGCAGCCAATTAGGACAGGGTATTGTCGAGCAGTACTTC.

This clonotype has a handful of counts. The chain carries TRBV6-2 or TRBV6-3 and TRBJ2-1; no reliable D call. CDR1 is MNHEY and CDR2 is SVGEGT in the germline V gene. This CDR3 is built from 11 residues. The germline V and J ends were trimmed by 6 bases and 7 bases, with 7 bases remaining between them. The CDR3 coding sequence is TGTGCCAGCAGCTATAATAATGAGCAGTTCTTC. Its protein product is CASSYNNEQFF.

Concerning this clonotype: An end of the junction differs from the germline gene, which may be a read error. The CDR3 nucleotides are TGTGCTAGCAGCTCGGTGCCTGGCCGCAGCCCAAGGGGCACCGGGGAGCTGTTTTTT. Translating it yields CASSSVPGRSPRGTGELFF. The rearrangement links TRBV7-7 to TRBJ2-2; TRBD1 is a possible D gene (5 bases). The CDR3 has 19 residues. From germline, CDR1 is SSHAT and CDR2 FNYEAQ (reference sequence).

This clonotype was counted ten times or more. This chain joins TRBV28 and TRBJ1-2; maybe TRBD1 (5 bases). CDR1 is MDHEN and CDR2 is SYDVKM in the germline V gene. There are 13 residues in the CDR3. Trimming left V 7 bases short and J 7 bases short, with 16 bases between. The CDR3 DNA is TGTGCCAGCACCTCCAGGGAGTCTCTTGGCTACACCTTC. Translating gives CASTSRESLGYTF.

V and J are TRBV11-3 and TRBJ2-1, with a possible D match to TRBD2 (6 bases). The germline V gene encodes CDR1 SGHNT and CDR2 YENEEA. The CDR3 sequence is 16 residues long. V lost 4 bases and J lost 2, with 15 bases in between. The CDR3, as DNA: TGTGCCAGCAGCTCTCCTCGGGACTCCACCTACAATGAGCAGTTCTTC. It yields the protein CASSSPRDSTYNEQFF.

This clonotype was seen ten or more times. V and J are TRBV7-8 and TRBJ2-1; possible D gene TRBD1, 5 bases. The germline gives CDR1 SGHVS, CDR2 FQNEAQ. Trimming took off 5 bases at V and 8 bases at J, with 16 bases between the two ends. The CDR3 totals 14 residues. The CDR3 nucleotides are TGTGCCAGCAGCCTAAGACAGATCGTCGATGAGCAGTTCTTC. Its protein is CASSLRQIVDEQFF.

This clonotype was counted many times. The chain couples TRBV20-1 to TRBJ1-1, with 7 bases fitting TRBD1. The CDR3 has 14 amino acids. Trimming took 2 bases from V and 2 from J; bases not matched to a gene: 5. CDR1 DFQATT and CDR2 SNEGSKA come from the germline V gene (reference sequence). The CDR3 protein is CSARKGGSNTEAFF. The CDR3 region has the DNA TGCAGTGCTAGAAAAGGGGGCTCTAACACTGAAGCTTTCTTT.

V is TRBV25-1 and J is TRBJ1-6, with TRBD1 matching over 11 bases. CDR1 is MGHDK, CDR2 SYGVNS, per germline. The CDR3 extends over 16 amino acids. V dropped 3 bases and J dropped 10; count of bases not matched to a gene: 8. The CDR3 loop is CASSDPTGTGGSPLHF. The CDR3 region has the DNA TGTGCCAGCAGTGATCCGACCGGGACAGGGGGATCACCCCTCCACTTT.

This clonotype was seen many times. The rearrangement links TRBV6-1 to TRBJ2-5; 8 bases align to TRBD2. Germline lookup yields CDR1 MNHNS and CDR2 SASEGT. Unmatched junction bases numbered 8, after V lost 8 bases and J lost 3 bases. The CDR3 runs to 14 residues. CDR3 residues: CASRLAGLKETQYF. CDR3 DNA sequence: TGTGCCAGCCGATTAGCGGGACTCAAAGAGACCCAGTACTTC.

The chain joins TRBV20-1 to TRBJ2-5; D perhaps matches TRBD1 (6 bases). Germline CDR1 is DFQATT and CDR2 is SNEGSKA (reference sequence). The CDR3 extends over 13 amino acids. V lost 5 bases, J lost 5 bases, and 15 bases lay in between. The CDR3: CSAGRAGVETQYF. The CDR3 region has the DNA TGCAGTGCTGGCCGGGCAGGGGTGGAGACCCAGTACTTC.

This clonotype was recorded a few times. The chain joins TRBV24-1 to TRBJ2-4, with 13 bases that match TRBD2. The CDR3 is 13 residues long. V gave up 9 bases and J gave up 10 bases; unmatched junction bases: 5. CDR1 and CDR2 from the germline V gene are KGHDR and SFDVKD. CDR3 sequence (DNA): TGTGCCACCGCCGGGACTAGCGGGACTATTCAGTACTTC. Encoded protein: CATAGTSGTIQYF.

The genes are TRBV12-3 or TRBV12-4 and TRBJ2-3, with TRBD2 matching 7 bases. The CDR3 sequence is 20 residues long. Germline trimming cut 5 bases from V and 2 bases from J; bases unmatched to any gene: 22. The CDR3 DNA follows: TGTGCCAGCAGTCCCCCCCGAAGCGGGGCCAGATCAACCTTCACAGATACGCAGTATTTT. This sequence encodes CASSPPRSGARSTFTDTQYF.